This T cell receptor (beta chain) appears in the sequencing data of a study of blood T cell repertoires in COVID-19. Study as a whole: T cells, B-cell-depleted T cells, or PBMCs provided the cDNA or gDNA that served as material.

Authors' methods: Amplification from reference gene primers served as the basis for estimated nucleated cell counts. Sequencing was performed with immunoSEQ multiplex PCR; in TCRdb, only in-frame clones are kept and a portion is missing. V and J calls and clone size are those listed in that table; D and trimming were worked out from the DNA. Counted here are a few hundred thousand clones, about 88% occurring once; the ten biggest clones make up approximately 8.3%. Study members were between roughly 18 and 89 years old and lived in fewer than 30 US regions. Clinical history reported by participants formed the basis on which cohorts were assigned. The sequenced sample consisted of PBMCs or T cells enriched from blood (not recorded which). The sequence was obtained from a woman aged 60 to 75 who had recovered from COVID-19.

CDR3 protein: CASSFGGVGGEQFF. The DNA of the CDR3 is TGCGCCAGCAGCTTTGGGGGGGTTGGAGGTGAGCAGTTCTTC. This rearrangement joins TRBV5-1 to TRBJ2-1; 7 nucleotides match TRBD2. The CDR3 length is 14 residues. Trimming at V came to 2 bases and at J to 9 bases, leaving 8 bases not matched to a gene. Germline loops: CDR1 SGHRS, CDR2 YFSETQ.